This note documents a single TCR beta chain sequence. The V end was cut by 1 base, the J end by 5 bases, with 14 bases between. Looked up from germline, CDR1 is LGHNA and CDR2 is YSLEER. The CDR3 runs 15 residues. These data are taken from a study of blood T cell repertoires in COVID-19. Only in-frame clones appear in the TCRdb table, and some are missing; sequencing was by immunoSEQ multiplex PCR. The sample records some 280,000 clones, about nine tenths being singletons. The receptor comes from a woman aged 30 to 39 with active or convalescent COVID-19. J is TRBJ1-1 and V is TRBV4-3; the D gene is possibly TRBD1 (6 bases). Sequenced input: peripheral blood. CDR3 nucleotide sequence: TGCGCCAGCAGCCAAGGTGACAGGTTAGGGACTGAAGCTTTCTTT. This gives the protein CASSQGDRLGTEAFF.